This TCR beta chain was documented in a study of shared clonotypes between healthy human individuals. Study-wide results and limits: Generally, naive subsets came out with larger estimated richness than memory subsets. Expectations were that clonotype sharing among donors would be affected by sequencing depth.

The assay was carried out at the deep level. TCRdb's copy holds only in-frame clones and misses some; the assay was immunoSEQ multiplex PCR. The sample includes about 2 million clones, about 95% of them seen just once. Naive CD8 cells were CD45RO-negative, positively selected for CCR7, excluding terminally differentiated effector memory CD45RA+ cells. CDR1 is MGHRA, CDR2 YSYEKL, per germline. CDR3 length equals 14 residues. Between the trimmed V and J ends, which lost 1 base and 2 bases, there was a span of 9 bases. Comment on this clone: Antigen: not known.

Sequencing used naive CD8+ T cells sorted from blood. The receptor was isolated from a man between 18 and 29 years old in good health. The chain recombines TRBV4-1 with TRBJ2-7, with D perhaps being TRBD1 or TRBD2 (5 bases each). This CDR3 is CASSQGGSAYEQYF. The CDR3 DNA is TGCGCCAGCAGCCAAGGGGGGTCGGCCTACGAGCAGTACTTC.